Detailed here is one T cell receptor (beta chain). CDR3 length equals 14 residues. Trimming at V came to 5 bases and at J to 1 base, leaving 4 bases not matched to a gene. The germline V gene encodes CDR1 SGHVS and CDR2 FNYEAQ. Sequencing was performed with immunoSEQ multiplex PCR; in TCRdb, only in-frame clones are kept and a portion is missing. This table holds roughly 87,000 clones, roughly 90% found once. This sample stems from a study of T cell responses to AZD1222 COVID-19 vaccine. The sequenced sample was peripheral blood, obtained 28 days after the second AZD1222 dose. The receptor was derived from an adult who received the AZD1222 COVID-19 vaccine. The V and J genes are TRBV7-6 and TRBJ1-1; 7 bases map to TRBD1. The CDR3 sequence: CASSERDRNTEAFF. The CDR3 DNA reads as TGTGCCAGCAGCGAACGGGACAGGAACACTGAAGCTTTCTTT.